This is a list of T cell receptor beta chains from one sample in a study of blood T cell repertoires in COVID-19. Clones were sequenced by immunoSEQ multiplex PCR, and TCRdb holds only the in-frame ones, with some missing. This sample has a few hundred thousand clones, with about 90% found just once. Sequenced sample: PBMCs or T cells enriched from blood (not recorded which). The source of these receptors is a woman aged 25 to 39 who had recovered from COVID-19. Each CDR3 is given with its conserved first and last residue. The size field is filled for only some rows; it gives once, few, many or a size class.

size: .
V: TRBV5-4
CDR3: CASSFGDLNTEAFF

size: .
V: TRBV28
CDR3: CASGSGGTEAFF

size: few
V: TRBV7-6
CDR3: CASSFEAGNTIYF

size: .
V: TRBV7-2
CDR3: CASSQRGTGSAF

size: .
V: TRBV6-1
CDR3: CASRNSIEQYF

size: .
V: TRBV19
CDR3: CASSIDGTRKQFF

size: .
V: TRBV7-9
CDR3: CASSSPLAGAYEQYF

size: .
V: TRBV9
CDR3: CASSVELLQDTSTDTQYF

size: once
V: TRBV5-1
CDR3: CASSLWPDREVPPQHF

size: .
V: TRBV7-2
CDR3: CASSPGGGGNIDYTF

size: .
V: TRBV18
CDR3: CASSRTRGNEKLFF

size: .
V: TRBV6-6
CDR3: CASSRGLAGEGETQYF

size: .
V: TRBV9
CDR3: CASSSERPYNEQFF

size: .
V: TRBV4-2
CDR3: CASSQDLFGSYEQYF

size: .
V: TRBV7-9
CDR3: CASSSRDRPGQGAPGELFF

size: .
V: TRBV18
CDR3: CASSTKDNRDSHYNEQFF

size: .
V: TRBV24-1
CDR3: CATSDGVRTDF

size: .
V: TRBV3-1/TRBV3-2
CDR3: CASSPEGIYYGYTF

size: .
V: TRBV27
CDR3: CASSLEEPSTDTQYF

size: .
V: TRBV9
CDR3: CASSVGRGLQYF

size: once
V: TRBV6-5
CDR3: CASRIDSGNGYEQYF

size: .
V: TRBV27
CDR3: CASSLSGANVLTF

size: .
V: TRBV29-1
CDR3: CSVLEGGTSVYEQYF

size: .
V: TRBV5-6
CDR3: CASSWGTGQVFEKLFF

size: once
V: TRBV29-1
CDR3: CSVEESFRGYTF

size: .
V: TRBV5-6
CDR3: CASSLGLAGSYEQYF

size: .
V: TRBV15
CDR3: CATSRRLAGEIGNEQFF

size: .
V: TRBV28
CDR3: CASSLAFASGTYEQYF